Listed here are 8 T cell receptor beta chains from one sample, sequenced in a study of blood T cell repertoires in COVID-19. Using immunoSEQ multiplex PCR, the repertoire was profiled, and TCRdb retains in-frame clones only, with some absent. This table has 200,000 to 300,000 clones, about 83% appearing once. Sequencing was performed on peripheral blood. All receptors derive from a woman older than 75 with COVID-19, enrolled during active disease.

This clone was recorded a few times. This chain connects TRBV28 to TRBJ2-7, with D unresolved. In germline, CDR1 is MDHEN, CDR2 SYDVKM. The CDR3 is 11 residues long. Trimming pared 5 bases from V and 3 bases from J, leaving 5 bases between. The CDR3 DNA reads as TGTGCCAGCAGTCTAAACTACGAGCAGTACTTC. It translates to CASSLNYEQYF.

In its sample, this clone was seen once. J is TRBJ1-3 and V is TRBV30; D uncertain. Germline CDR1 reads GTSNPN; CDR2 reads SVGIG (reference sequence). The CDR3 totals 15 residues. V was clipped by 0 bases and J by 2 bases, with 11 bases between them. The CDR3 DNA reads TGTGCCTGGAGTGTAACCCGGAGGGCTGGAAACACCATATATTTT. Encoded protein: CAWSVTRRAGNTIYF.

The V and J genes are TRBV9 and TRBJ2-3, with D possibly being TRBD2 (5 bases). Germline CDR1 SGDLS, CDR2 YYNGEE. The CDR3 is made up of 15 amino acids. V was shortened by 0 bases and J by 2 bases, with 10 bases between the two germline ends. DNA of the CDR3: TGTGCCAGCAGCGTAGTAGAGGGATCCACAGATACGCAGTATTTT. This encodes CASSVVEGSTDTQYF.

This chain links TRBV20-1 with TRBJ1-2; 10 nucleotides agree with TRBD1. There are 13 residues in the CDR3. V shed 3 bases, J shed 8 bases, and the junction held 6 bases outside the gene matches. The V gene's germline CDR1 is DFQATT and CDR2 SNEGSKA (reference sequence). This CDR3 is CSASGDRGKGYTF. In nucleotides, the CDR3 is TGCAGTGCTAGTGGGGACAGGGGTAAAGGCTACACCTTC.

There are a few counts of this clone. CDR3 nucleotide sequence: TGTGCCAGCAGTGAAGGTATGGGGACTAATCAGCCCCAGCATTTT. Its translation is CASSEGMGTNQPQHF. The gene calls are TRBV6-1 and TRBJ1-5, with D possibly TRBD1 on 5 matching bases. V was trimmed by 1 base and J by 4 bases, leaving 11 bases between them. Germline values: CDR1 MNHNS, CDR2 SASEGT. This CDR3 has 15 amino acids.

The chain links TRBV2 to TRBJ2-3; a weak D match, TRBD2 (5 bases). From germline, CDR1 is SNHLY and CDR2 FYNNEI. The germline V and J ends were trimmed by 9 bases and 3 bases, with 16 bases remaining between them. The CDR3 is 14 amino acids. The CDR3 here is CARGSGTRTDTQYF. As DNA, the CDR3 is TGTGCCAGGGGGAGCGGAACTAGAACAGATACGCAGTATTTT.

This clone is a singleton in its sample. J is TRBJ2-1 and V is TRBV6-1; 9 bases map to TRBD2. Germline V gene lookup returns CDR1 MNHNS and CDR2 SASEGT. Losses at the gene ends were 3 bases for V and 1 base for J; bases not matched to a gene: 7. The CDR3 loop spans 17 amino acids. DNA for the CDR3: TGTGCCAGCAGTGAGGGGCCGGGACTAGCTTCCTACAATGAGCAGTTCTTC. Translation: CASSEGPGLASYNEQFF.

The rearrangement links TRBV4-1 to TRBJ1-4; maybe TRBD1 (5 bases). The CDR3 contains 16 residues. Germline-derived CDR1 and CDR2 are MGHRA and YSYEKL. Trimming stripped 2 bases from V and 7 bases from J, with 17 bases between. Here the CDR3 DNA reads TGCGCCAGCAGCCAAATAAGCGGGGCGTGGGGTGAAAAACTGTTTTTT. Encoded protein: CASSQISGAWGEKLFF.